Presented here are 27 T cell receptor beta chains from one specimen sequenced in a study of T cells and Merkel cell carcinoma outcomes. The protocol was immunoSEQ multiplex PCR, while the TCRdb copy is restricted to in-frame clones and leaves out a portion. The repertoire holds 15,000 to 25,000 clones, with roughly 87% as singletons. The sample consisted of tumor tissue from Merkel cell carcinoma. The receptors were sampled from a human donor with Merkel cell carcinoma.

J is TRBJ2-3 and V is TRBV9; tentative D call: TRBD1 (6 bases). Germline values: CDR1 SGDLS, CDR2 YYNGEE. This CDR3 is built from 16 residues. Trimming removed 0 bases at V and 2 bases at J, with 13 bases between. The CDR3 is CASSVARDKFTDTQYF. The CDR3 region has the DNA TGTGCCAGCAGCGTAGCTCGGGACAAATTCACAGATACGCAGTATTTT.

The chain combines TRBV11-3 with TRBJ1-1, with TRBD1 identical over 9 bases. V trimming: 9 bases; J trimming: 5 bases; junction bases outside the gene matches: 4. Germline CDR1 and CDR2: SGHNT and YENEEA. This CDR3 contains 12 residues. The CDR3 DNA sequence: TGTGCCAGTGGACAGGGGAATACTGAAGCTTTCTTT. Protein product: CASGQGNTEAFF.

The chain couples TRBV10-3 to TRBJ2-7; the match to TRBD1 covers 10 bases. The CDR3 has 16 residues. V lost 5 bases, J lost 5 bases, and 12 bases stayed unmatched. CDR1 is ENHRY and CDR2 is SYGVKD in the germline V gene. The chain's CDR3 is CAISTNPGQGYDEQYF. CDR3 bases: TGTGCCATCAGTACGAATCCGGGACAGGGGTACGACGAGCAGTACTTC.

This chain connects TRBV27 to TRBJ1-6; D unclear. CDR3 length equals 13 residues. The V end was cut by 5 bases, the J end by 8 bases, with 10 bases between. The germline V gene encodes CDR1 MNHEY and CDR2 SMNVEV (reference sequence). CDR3 DNA sequence: TGTGCCAGCAGTCTAAAGACCTATTCACCCCTCCACTTT. It specifies CASSLKTYSPLHF.

This chain joins TRBV5-1 and TRBJ2-4; tentatively, D is TRBD1 (5 bases). The CDR3 is made up of 15 amino acids. The germline V and J ends were trimmed by 0 bases and 5 bases, with 12 bases remaining between them. Germline assignment: CDR1 SGHRS and CDR2 YFSETQ. CDR3 nucleotide sequence: TGCGCCAGCAGCTTGGGGGATATAGGGGAAAACATTCAGTACTTC. Translation: CASSLGDIGENIQYF.

This chain links TRBV7-9 with TRBJ2-6; the D is unclear. Trimming pared 5 bases from V and 4 bases from J, leaving 12 bases between. This CDR3 region has 15 residues. Germline V gene lookup returns CDR1 SEHNR and CDR2 FQNEAQ (reference sequence). CDR3 sequence (DNA): TGTGCCAGCAGCCCTAGTGGTCCCGGGGCCAACGTCCTGACTTTC. Amino acids: CASSPSGPGANVLTF. Combining the CDR3 with reference TRBV7-9 and TRBJ2-6 gives the whole variable domain DTGVSQNPRHKITKRGQNVTFRCDPISEHNRLYWYRQTLGQGPEFLTYFQNEAQLEKSRLLSDRFSAERPKGSFSTLEIQRTEQGDSAMYLCASSPSGPGANVLTFGAGSRLTVL.

This sequence joins TRBV4-2 and TRBJ2-4; D is unresolved. The V and J ends lost 2 bases and 5 bases respectively, with 16 bases between them. CDR3 length equals 16 residues. The V gene's germline CDR1 is LGHNA and CDR2 YNFKEQ. The CDR3 sequence: CASSQLGISPQNIQYF. The CDR3 DNA sequence: TGTGCCAGCAGCCAACTGGGGATTTCCCCCCAAAACATTCAGTACTTC.

The rearrangement joins TRBV15 to TRBJ2-3; a possible D gene is TRBD2 (6 bases). Germline V gives CDR1 LNHNV, CDR2 YYDKDF (reference sequence). The V and J ends lost 2 bases and 3 bases respectively, with 18 bases between them. The CDR3 totals 17 residues. The CDR3 loop reads CATSRPRGDSRTDTQYF. The CDR3 nucleotides read TGTGCCACCAGCAGACCCCGCGGGGACTCTAGGACAGATACGCAGTATTTT.

The sample holds a few counts of this clone. J is TRBJ2-1 and V is TRBV27, with TRBD2 matching 11 bases. The trim removed 6 bases at V and 4 bases at J, leaving 5 bases unmatched. Per the germline V gene, CDR1 is MNHEY and CDR2 is SMNVEV (reference sequence). The CDR3 runs 15 residues. The CDR3 here is CASSSGTSGYNEQFF. The CDR3 region has the DNA TGTGCCAGCAGCTCCGGGACTAGCGGATACAATGAGCAGTTCTTC.

This clone came up a few times. The chain links TRBV7-2 to TRBJ2-1, with 10 bases fitting TRBD2. CDR1 and CDR2 (germline): SGHTA, FQGNSA. Losses at the gene ends were 3 bases for V and 9 bases for J; bases not matched to a gene: 5. The CDR3 is 14 amino acids. CDR3 loop: CASSFSGGASEQFF. In nucleotides, the CDR3 is TGTGCCAGCAGCTTCAGCGGGGGGGCTAGTGAGCAGTTCTTC.

This clone has only one observation. The chain employs TRBV7-9 and TRBJ1-2, with D possibly TRBD1 on 6 matching bases. V lost 5 bases and J lost 4, with 17 bases in between. The V gene's germline CDR1 is SEHNR and CDR2 FQNEAQ (reference sequence). This CDR3 spans 15 amino acids. In nucleotides, the CDR3 is TGTGCCAGCAGCCCAATCAGGGGTGACGGCTATGGCTACACCTTC. Translating it yields CASSPIRGDGYGYTF.

This clone was detected only a few times. The chain couples TRBV14 to TRBJ2-1; 10 bases match TRBD2. J gave up 7 bases and V 1 base, and 4 bases lay outside the gene matches. The CDR3 spans 15 residues. The germline CDR1 and CDR2 sequences are SGHDN and FVKESK. CDR3 coding DNA: TGTGCCAGCAGCCAAGTGAGCGGGAGGGGAAATGAGCAGTTCTTC. Encoded protein: CASSQVSGRGNEQFF.

This chain connects TRBV18 to TRBJ2-5; no firm D call. V gave up 3 bases and J gave up 1 base, with 6 bases separating them. The CDR3 sequence is 13 residues long. In germline, CDR1 is KGHSH, CDR2 LQKENI. CDR3 bases: TGTGCCAGCTCACCGGGCAGCCAAGAGACCCAGTACTTC. It encodes CASSPGSQETQYF.

The chain has TRBV7-3 and TRBJ2-5; the match to TRBD2 covers 9 bases. J gave up 6 bases and V 8 bases, and 10 bases lay outside the gene matches. The CDR3 totals 14 residues. CDR1 and CDR2 (germline): SGHTA, FQGTGA. Written as DNA, the CDR3 is TGTGCCAGCGGAGCGGGGGGCCTCAGGCAGACCCAGTACTTC. Translation gives CASGAGGLRQTQYF. The full variable domain, with the rest looked up from reference TRBV7-3 and TRBJ2-5, is GAGVSQTPSNKVTEKGKYVELRCDPISGHTALYWYRQSLGQGPEFLIYFQGTGAADDSGLPNDRFFAVRPEGSVSTLKIQRTERGDSAVYLCASGAGGLRQTQYFGPGTRLLVL.

The sample holds one count of this clone. This sequence joins TRBV19 and TRBJ1-5; 7 bases match TRBD1. The length of the CDR3 is 16 residues. Per the germline V gene, CDR1 is LNHDA and CDR2 is SQIVND (reference sequence). V was pared by 7 bases and J by 2 bases, with 11 bases of the junction left unmatched. The CDR3 DNA sequence: TGTGCCAGTATTCGGGACAGAAGTTCCCGCAATCAGCCCCAGCATTTT. Translated: CASIRDRSSRNQPQHF.

The chain combines TRBV9 with TRBJ2-3, with 10 bases identical to TRBD2. The CDR3 is 14 amino acids. J lost 4 bases, V lost 4 bases, and 3 bases had no gene match. From germline, CDR1 is SGDLS and CDR2 YYNGEE. The CDR3 DNA is TGTGCCAGCAGCCTTAGCGGGGGGCCAGATACGCAGTATTTT. Amino acid sequence: CASSLSGGPDTQYF.

This sequence joins TRBV5-1 and TRBJ1-1; 7 nucleotides align to TRBD1. Germline V CDR1 and CDR2: SGHRS, YFSETQ. This CDR3 contains 13 residues. V lost 5 bases and J lost 5; bases outside the gene matches: 6. Written as DNA, the CDR3 is TGCGCCAGCAGTCAGGGGGGGCGGACTGAAGCTTTCTTT. It codes for CASSQGGRTEAFF.

The CDR3 nucleotides are TGTGCCAGCAGCGCCCGGGACAGAGGCTACGAGCAGTACTTC. Amino acids: CASSARDRGYEQYF. The J gene is TRBJ2-7, the V gene TRBV11-3; 7 nucleotides agree with TRBD1. Trimming cost V 5 bases and J 3 bases; bases outside gene matches: 7. CDR3 size: 14 residues. Germline V lookup: CDR1 SGHNT, CDR2 YENEEA.

The rearrangement links TRBV6-5 to TRBJ2-7, with D unclear. The CDR3 length is 11 residues. V was cut by 2 bases and J by 6 bases, with 5 bases left in between. Germline lookup yields CDR1 MNHEY and CDR2 SVGAGI. The CDR3 nucleotides read TGTGCCAGCAGTTACCAGACCGAGCAGTACTTC. This gives the protein CASSYQTEQYF.

The gene calls are TRBV28 and TRBJ1-2; 7 bases fit TRBD1. The CDR3 is 13 amino acids. V shed 6 bases and J 8 bases; nucleotides not matched to a gene: 9. The V gene's germline CDR1 is MDHEN and CDR2 SYDVKM. CDR3 sequence (DNA): TGTGCCAGCAGCCCCGGGACAGTGGAAGGCTACACCTTC. Its protein is CASSPGTVEGYTF.

The chain couples TRBV28 to TRBJ2-3; 9 positions agree with TRBD2. Germline-derived CDR1 and CDR2 are MDHEN and SYDVKM. Trimming removed 1 base from V and 5 bases from J; junction bases left unmatched: 4. The CDR3 sequence is 15 residues long. The CDR3 region has the DNA TGTGCCAGCAGTTTATTAGGCGGGAGGGGAGATACGCAGTATTTT. It is translated as CASSLLGGRGDTQYF.

The chain uses TRBV5-1 and TRBJ2-7; maybe TRBD2 (6 bases). Germline CDR1 and CDR2: SGHRS and YFSETQ. V lost 4 bases, J lost 6 bases, and 17 bases lay in between. The CDR3 loop spans 14 amino acids. This CDR3 reads CASSPGGLRAEQYF. In DNA form, the CDR3 reads TGCGCCAGCAGCCCCGGGGGACTCAGGGCCGAGCAGTACTTC.

The gene calls are TRBV27 and TRBJ2-1; D is unclear. CDR1 MNHEY and CDR2 SMNVEV come from the germline V gene (reference sequence). V lost 3 bases, J lost 1 base, and 4 bases lay in between. The CDR3 is 13 amino acids. CDR3 nucleotides: TGTGCCAGCAGTTTCGGGTCCTACAATGAGCAGTTCTTC. Translating it yields CASSFGSYNEQFF.

The chain couples TRBV6-1 to TRBJ2-3, with unresolved D. This CDR3 region has 15 residues. V was clipped by 3 bases and J by 0 bases, with 10 bases between them. The germline CDR1 and CDR2 sequences are MNHNS and SASEGT. CDR3 sequence: CASSDFVRSTDTQYF. The CDR3 nucleotides read TGTGCCAGCAGTGATTTTGTAAGGAGCACAGATACGCAGTATTTT.

The rearrangement joins TRBV7-9 to TRBJ2-7, with 9 bases lining up with TRBD2. Germline loops: CDR1 SEHNR, CDR2 FQNEAQ (reference sequence). CDR3 length: 14 residues. The V gene end was trimmed by 4 bases and the J gene end by 5 bases; junction bases not matched to a gene: 6. The CDR3 DNA is TGTGCCAGCAGCTCAAGACTAGCGGTCAACGAGCAGTACTTC. Translating it yields CASSSRLAVNEQYF. Filled out from reference TRBV7-9 and TRBJ2-7, the complete variable domain reads DTGVSQNPRHKITKRGQNVTFRCDPISEHNRLYWYRQTLGQGPEFLTYFQNEAQLEKSRLLSDRFSAERPKGSFSTLEIQRTEQGDSAMYLCASSSRLAVNEQYFGPGTRLTVT.

CDR3 DNA sequence: TGTGCCAGCGTCACCGGGAGTTCAGTGCGCCCCTATGGCTACACCTTC. Its protein product is CASVTGSSVRPYGYTF. The rearrangement joins TRBV13 to TRBJ1-2; no clear D. Germline V lookup: CDR1 PRHDT, CDR2 FYEKMQ (reference sequence). Trimming shortened V by 8 bases and J by 4 bases, and 23 bases separated the two germline ends. The CDR3 totals 16 residues.

This clone was counted once. CDR3 protein: CASSTTQTGTGELFF. The CDR3 nucleotides read TGTGCCAGCAGCACTACCCAGACGGGCACCGGGGAGCTGTTTTTT. This sequence joins TRBV9 and TRBJ2-2, with D hard to call. Germline-derived CDR1 and CDR2 are SGDLS and YYNGEE. The CDR3 runs to 15 residues. Trimming shortened V by 4 bases and J by 4 bases, and 14 bases separated the two germline ends. Full variable domain (remainder filled in from reference TRBV9 and TRBJ2-2): DSGVTQTPKHLITATGQRVTLRCSPRSGDLSVYWYQQSLDQGLQFLIQYYNGEERAKGNILERFSAQQFPDLHSELNLSSLELGDSALYFCASSTTQTGTGELFFGEGSRLTVL.